One T cell receptor beta chain is described in this entry. These data belong to a study of blood T cell repertoires in COVID-19. Study-wide background: PBMCs, B-cell-depleted T cells, or T cells were the source of the cDNA or gDNA that made up the material.

The V and J ends lost 3 bases and 2 bases, in that order; junction bases with no gene match: 5. The CDR3 contains 16 residues. Germline V gene lookup returns CDR1 LNHDA and CDR2 SQIVND (reference sequence). Under the authors' procedure: Amplification of reference gene primers was used by the study to estimate nucleated cell counts. Using immunoSEQ multiplex PCR, the repertoire was profiled, and TCRdb retains in-frame clones only, with some absent. V and J calls plus clone size are reproduced from that table; the DNA served to infer D and trimming. The table lists 90,000 or so clones, roughly 88% of them singletons.

This chain links TRBV19 with TRBJ2-3; 10 bases fit TRBD2. The origin of this receptor is a man older than 75 with acute or convalescent COVID-19. Material for sequencing was peripheral blood. CDR3 loop: CASSIGSGRATDTQYF. The CDR3 DNA is TGTGCCAGTAGTATCGGGAGCGGGAGGGCCACAGATACGCAGTATTTT.